Given below is one T cell receptor beta chain in context. Its antigen remains unknown. This sample stems from a study of blood T cells in healthy people across ages. PBMCs numbering at least 6.5 million were isolated per sample. The CDR3 loop spans 15 amino acids. V lost 0 bases and J lost 1, with 9 bases in between. The germline gives CDR1 SGHTA, CDR2 FQGNSA. General study results and limits: Comparison with aged donors showed that long-lived donors had more naive CD4+ cells and higher diversity. The study lacked donor CMV status, which possibly confounded expanded clonotype changes. Per million T cells, the diversity of TCR beta decreased roughly linearly as age advanced.

Using a J-beta primer mix together with a sample-barcoded 5' primer, a second PCR was run for 7 to 11 cycles. MiXCR, applied by TCRdb to the 5' RACE reads, yields one record per CDR3 protein. The table lists about 1 million distinct CDR3 sequences, under 45% of them singletons. The TCR originated in a woman aged 55-75 years in good health. This chain joins TRBV7-2 and TRBJ2-5; possibly TRBD1 for D (5 bases). The sequencing input was blood. The CDR3 DNA sequence: TGTGCCAGCAGCTTAGCGGGGCGAAGCCAAGAGACCCAGTACTTC. This translates into CASSLAGRSQETQYF.